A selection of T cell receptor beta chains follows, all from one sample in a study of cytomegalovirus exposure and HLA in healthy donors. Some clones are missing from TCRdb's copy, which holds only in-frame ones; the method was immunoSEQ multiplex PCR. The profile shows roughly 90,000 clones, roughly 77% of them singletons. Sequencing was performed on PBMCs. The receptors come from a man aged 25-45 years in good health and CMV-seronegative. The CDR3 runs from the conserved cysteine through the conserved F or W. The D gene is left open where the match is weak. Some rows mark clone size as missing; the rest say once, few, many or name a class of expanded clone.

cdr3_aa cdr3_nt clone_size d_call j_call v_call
CASSLGAQETQYF TGCGCCAGCAGCTTGGGGGCCCAAGAGACCCAGTACTTC - - TRBJ2-5 TRBV5-1
CASRPGLAGQETQYF TGCGCCAGCAGGCCAGGACTAGCGGGGCAAGAGACCCAGTACTTC once TRBD2 TRBJ2-5 TRBV5-1
CASSWGHRATNEKLFF TGTGCCAGCAGTTGGGGACACCGAGCAACTAATGAAAAACTGTTTTTT - - TRBJ1-4 TRBV6-5
CASSFRDYEQYF TGCGCCAGCAGCTTTCGGGACTACGAGCAGTACTTC - - TRBJ2-7 TRBV5-1
CASSPTDNSPLHF TGTGCCAGCTCACCAACGGATAATTCACCCCTCCACTTT - - TRBJ1-6 TRBV18
CASSRRDRVGTEAFF TGTGCCAGCTCTCGTAGGGACAGGGTGGGCACTGAAGCTTTCTTT - TRBD1 TRBJ1-1 TRBV5-4
CASGQGVNQPQHF TGTGCCTCGGGACAGGGGGTCAATCAGCCCCAGCATTTT - TRBD1 TRBJ1-5 TRBV30
CASSYQGRVKSEAFF TGTGCCAGCAGTTATCAGGGCAGGGTAAAGTCTGAAGCTTTCTTT - - TRBJ1-1 TRBV6-5
CASSPGQGVGYTF TGTGCCAGCAGCCCGGGACAGGGGGTAGGCTACACCTTC - TRBD1 TRBJ1-2 TRBV7-9
CASSLGGDNSPLHF TGTGCCAGCAGCTTGGGGGGAGATAATTCACCCCTCCACTTT - - TRBJ1-6 TRBV11-2
CASSLPAGYGYTF TGTGCCAGCAGCTTACCCGCGGGCTATGGCTACACCTTC - - TRBJ1-2 TRBV7-9
CSGDAGGTDTQYF TGCAGCGGAGATGCGGGAGGCACAGATACGCAGTATTTT - TRBD2 TRBJ2-3 TRBV29-1
CASSLAFGENTGELFF TGCGCCAGCAGCTTGGCGTTTGGAGAAAACACCGGGGAGCTGTTTTTT - - TRBJ2-2 TRBV5-1
CASSPGQATDTQYF TGCGCCAGCAGCCCCGGACAGGCGACAGATACGCAGTATTTT - TRBD1 TRBJ2-3 TRBV5-1
CASSTDNYEQYF TGCGCCAGCAGCACGGACAACTACGAGCAGTACTTC - - TRBJ2-7 TRBV5-1
CASSYLGRAGANVLTF TGTGCCAGCAGTTACTTAGGCAGGGCTGGGGCCAACGTCCTGACTTTC - - TRBJ2-6 TRBV6-5
CASSPGGEKLFF TGCGCCAGCAGTCCGGGAGGGGAAAAACTGTTTTTT - - TRBJ1-4 TRBV23-1
CASSPTRSYNEQFF TGTGCCAGCTCACCAACTAGGTCTTACAATGAGCAGTTCTTC - - TRBJ2-1 TRBV18
CASSEGLAGGPGSYEQYF TGTGCCAGCAGCGAAGGACTAGCGGGGGGGCCTGGCTCCTACGAGCAGTACTTC - TRBD2 TRBJ2-7 TRBV6-1
CASSVRDRSSTDTQYF TGTGCCAGCAGCGTCCGGGACAGATCTAGCACAGATACGCAGTATTTT - TRBD1 TRBJ2-3 TRBV9
CASSPLGRGQPQHF TGTGCCAGCAGCCCCCTGGGCAGGGGTCAGCCCCAGCATTTT - - TRBJ1-5 TRBV11-2
CASSSRSGSDEQFF TGTGCCAGCAGCTCCCGATCAGGGTCCGATGAGCAGTTCTTC - - TRBJ2-1 TRBV5-4
CASSGQWTQYF TGTGCCAGCAGCGGCCAGTGGACCCAGTACTTC once - TRBJ2-5 TRBV7-2
CASSKDRGWAFF TGTGCCAGCAGCAAAGACAGGGGCTGGGCTTTCTTT few TRBD1 TRBJ1-1 TRBV27
CASSPLTSGVAYNEQFF TGTGCCAGCTCACCCCTGACTAGCGGGGTTGCCTACAATGAGCAGTTCTTC - TRBD2 TRBJ2-1 TRBV18
CASSSRQAATNEKLFF TGTGCCAGCAGCTCCAGACAGGCGGCAACTAATGAAAAACTGTTTTTT - - TRBJ1-4 TRBV4-2
CASSLATGIGGYTF TGTGCCAGCAGCTTGGCCACAGGGATCGGTGGCTACACCTTC - - TRBJ1-2 TRBV5-4
CASSFGTGRGRTEAFF TGTGCCAGCAGCTTTGGGACAGGGAGAGGGAGAACTGAAGCTTTCTTT - TRBD1 TRBJ1-1 TRBV2
CASSGQISGTGELFF TGTGCCAGCAGTGGGCAAATTTCAGGCACCGGGGAGCTGTTTTTT - - TRBJ2-2 TRBV2
CASANRGSEAFF TGTGCCAGCGCGAACAGGGGGTCTGAAGCTTTCTTT - TRBD1 TRBJ1-1 TRBV6-5
CASSSLRGSSYNEQFF TGTGCCAGCAGCTCCCTCAGGGGTTCTTCCTACAATGAGCAGTTCTTC - - TRBJ2-1 TRBV7-9
CASSTDRVGYTF TGTGCCAGCAGTACCGACAGGGTTGGCTACACCTTC - TRBD1 TRBJ1-2 TRBV6-5
CASRYSGGNTGELFF TGTGCCAGCAGGTATAGCGGGGGGAACACCGGGGAGCTGTTTTTT - TRBD2 TRBJ2-2 TRBV28
CASRLGGVQETQYF TGTGCCAGCAGATTAGGTGGAGTCCAAGAGACCCAGTACTTC - - TRBJ2-5 TRBV7-2
CASSSRDRGTGELFF TGCGCCAGCAGCTCCCGGGACAGGGGCACCGGGGAGCTGTTTTTT few TRBD1 TRBJ2-2 TRBV5-1
CASSLASPNQPQHF TGTGCCAGCAGCTTAGCCAGTCCCAATCAGCCCCAGCATTTT - - TRBJ1-5 TRBV7-2
CASSLSSQGGNEQFF TGTGCCAGCAGTTTATCTTCACAGGGTGGAAATGAGCAGTTCTTC - - TRBJ2-1 TRBV27
CASSFSGWDTEAFF TGCGCCAGCAGCTTCTCAGGGTGGGACACTGAAGCTTTCTTT - - TRBJ1-1 TRBV5-1
CASSTGNYEQYF TGTGCCAGCTCTACAGGAAACTACGAGCAGTACTTC - - TRBJ2-7 TRBV6-1
CASSELTSGVIPDTQYF TGTGCCAGCAGTGAGCTTACTAGCGGGGTTATCCCAGATACGCAGTATTTT - TRBD2 TRBJ2-3 TRBV2
CASSLMGQGNQPQHF TGTGCCAGCAGTCTCATGGGACAGGGGAATCAGCCCCAGCATTTT - TRBD1 TRBJ1-5 TRBV28
CASSGAGGNTGELFF TGTGCCAGCAGCGGGGCAGGGGGTAACACCGGGGAGCTGTTTTTT - TRBD1 TRBJ2-2 TRBV5-4
CASSSLRQGWGNQPQHF TGTGCCAGCAGTTCGCTCCGACAGGGGTGGGGGAATCAGCCCCAGCATTTT - TRBD1 TRBJ1-5 TRBV28
CSAPRVDTQYF TGCAGTGCCCCGCGCGTGGATACGCAGTATTTT - - TRBJ2-3 TRBV20-1
CAISGGQGDREQYF TGTGCCATCAGCGGGGGACAGGGGGATCGGGAGCAGTACTTC - TRBD1 TRBJ2-7 TRBV10-3
CATPRGDRGGDEQFF TGTGCCACCCCTCGCGGGGACAGGGGAGGAGATGAGCAGTTCTTC few TRBD1 TRBJ2-1 TRBV6-1
CASSQDPNEGGYTF TGTGCCAGCAGCCAAGATCCAAACGAGGGAGGCTACACCTTC - - TRBJ1-2 TRBV4-2
CASRGGRVVYGYTF TGTGCCAGCAGGGGCGGGCGAGTCGTCTATGGCTACACCTTC few - TRBJ1-2 TRBV2
CASSSGTEGTGANVLTF TGTGCCAGCAGTAGTGGGACGGAGGGGACCGGGGCCAACGTCCTGACTTTC - - TRBJ2-6 TRBV7-9